The TCR beta chain described here comes from a study of blood T cell repertoires in COVID-19. The wider study: The origin of the acute and convalescent COVID-19 samples was the United States, Italy and Spain. PBMCs, B-cell-depleted T cells, or T cells were the source of the cDNA or gDNA that made up the material.

In the original processing: Amplifying reference gene primers gave estimates of nucleated cell counts. The data were produced by immunoSEQ multiplex PCR, yet TCRdb's version contains in-frame clones alone and is incomplete. That table supplies the V and J calls and clone size; D and trimming were determined from the DNA. The sample shows 60,000 to 95,000 clones, around two thirds of them seen only once. The clonotype originates from a human donor with acute or convalescent COVID-19. The donor label of this sample is uncertain. Sequences were obtained from peripheral blood.

The CDR3 DNA reads TGTGCCAGCAGCTTCCCAGGGCAGAGGGAGCAGTTCTTC. This gives the protein CASSFPGQREQFF. V is TRBV7-2 and J is TRBJ2-1; tentatively, D is TRBD1 (5 bases). Trimming pared 3 bases from V and 10 bases from J, leaving 13 bases between. The CDR3 is 13 amino acids. Germline CDR1 is SGHTA and CDR2 is FQGNSA.